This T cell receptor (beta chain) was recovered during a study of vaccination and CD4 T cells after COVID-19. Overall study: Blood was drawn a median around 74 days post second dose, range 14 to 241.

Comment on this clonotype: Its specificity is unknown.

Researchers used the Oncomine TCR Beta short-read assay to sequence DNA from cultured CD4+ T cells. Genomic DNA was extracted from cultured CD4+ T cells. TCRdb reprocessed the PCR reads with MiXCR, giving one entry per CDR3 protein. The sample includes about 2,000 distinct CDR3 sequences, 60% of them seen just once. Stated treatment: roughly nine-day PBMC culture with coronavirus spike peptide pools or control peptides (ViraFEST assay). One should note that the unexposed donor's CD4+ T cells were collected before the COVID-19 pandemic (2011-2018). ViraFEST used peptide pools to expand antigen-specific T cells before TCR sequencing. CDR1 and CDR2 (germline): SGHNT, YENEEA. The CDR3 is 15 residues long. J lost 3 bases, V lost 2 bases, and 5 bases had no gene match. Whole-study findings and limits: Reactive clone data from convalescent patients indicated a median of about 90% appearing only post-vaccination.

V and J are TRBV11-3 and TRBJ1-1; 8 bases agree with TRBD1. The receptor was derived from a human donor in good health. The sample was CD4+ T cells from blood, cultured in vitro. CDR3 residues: CASSLTGQADTEAFF. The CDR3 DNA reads TGTGCCAGCAGCTTAACGGGACAGGCTGACACTGAAGCTTTCTTT.